This TCR beta chain was recorded in a study of shared clonotypes between healthy human individuals. Notes on the study in general: Clonotype sharing among donors was expected to depend on sequencing depth. Estimated clonotype richness was generally higher in naive than memory subsets.

The input for sorted-subset replicate PCRs was approximately 200 ng DNA, 25,000 to 30,000 T cell genomes. Libraries were prepared by immunoSEQ multiplex PCR; TCRdb keeps only in-frame clonotypes and omits some of them. The data contain about 2.1 million clones, more than 85% of them seen just once; the ten biggest clones take up under 2%. To note about this clone: Its antigen is currently unknown.

Germline CDR1 is LNHDA and CDR2 is SQIVND (reference sequence). The CDR3 spans 15 residues. The ends were cut back, 5 bases at V and 4 bases at J, with 15 bases in the middle. Terminally differentiated effector memory CD45RA+ cells were excluded from the naive CD8 cells, which were CD45RO-negative and positively selected for CCR7. The TCR originated in a man aged 18 to 30 in good health. Some clones in this sample may be carry-over from other donors' samples. The chain has TRBV19 and TRBJ2-1, with D perhaps matching TRBD2 (6 bases). Sequences were obtained from naive CD8+ T cells from PBMCs. This chain's CDR3 is CASSVEGSVYNEQFF. The CDR3 nucleotides are TGTGCCAGTAGTGTGGAGGGGAGCGTATACAATGAGCAGTTCTTC.